Below, one T cell receptor beta chain is given with its context. Participants spanned ages about 18 to 95 years and resided in 20 to 30 US areas. Allocation to cohorts depended on clinical history reported by the participants. Recovery meant two consecutive negative NP/OP PCR tests, professional clearance, or resolved symptoms. The table came from immunoSEQ multiplex PCR; TCRdb's copy has only in-frame clones and leaves some out. This table holds about 150,000 clones, 86% found once. This specimen comes from a study of blood T cell repertoires in COVID-19. The CDR3 contains 14 residues. Germline-derived CDR1 and CDR2 are SGHDN and FVKESK. V was trimmed by 0 bases and J by 4 bases, leaving 8 bases between them.

Input material: PBMCs or T cells enriched from blood (not recorded which). The rearrangement links TRBV14 to TRBJ2-3; D perhaps matches TRBD1 (5 bases). This receptor was obtained from a man aged 50-60 years who had recovered from COVID-19. The CDR3 bases are TGTGCCAGCAGCCAAGATTTGGGGCCAGATACGCAGTATTTT. Its protein product is CASSQDLGPDTQYF.